This passage covers 19 T cell receptor beta chains from one sample sequenced in a study of T-cell memory formation after mild COVID-19. TCRdb ran MiXCR on the 5' RACE reads and lists one entry per CDR3 protein. This sample has tens of thousands of distinct CDR3 sequences, with more than 13% found just once. Input material: PBMCs or a T cell subset sorted from them (not recorded which). These receptors were obtained from a man aged 18-30 years who had mild COVID-19 (a few samples of this study predate the infection). Cell type and time point are not known.

This chain joins TRBV6-1 and TRBJ2-7, with 14 nucleotides matching TRBD2. Germline values: CDR1 MNHNS, CDR2 SASEGT. The CDR3 covers 17 residues. V shed 3 bases, J shed 0 bases, and the junction held 4 bases outside the gene matches. Here the CDR3 reads CASSDGTSGGFSYEQYF. CDR3 nucleotides: TGTGCCAGCAGTGATGGGACTAGCGGGGGTTTCTCCTACGAGCAGTACTTC.

Worth noting for this clonotype: This may come from a read error, since a much larger clone is one base off. The CDR3: CSSSPQRGGYEQYF. As DNA, the CDR3 is TGCTCCAGCAGCCCCCAGCGAGGAGGCTACGAGCAGTACTTC. This rearrangement joins TRBV4-3 to TRBJ2-7; a possible D gene is TRBD2 (5 bases). CDR1 is LGHNA and CDR2 is YSLEER in the germline V gene. The CDR3 length is 14 residues.

The V gene is TRBV7-6, the J gene TRBJ2-3, with 8 nucleotides matching TRBD1. Germline V gene sequence: CDR1 SGHVS, CDR2 FNYEAQ. The CDR3 runs to 14 residues. With V trimmed by 5 bases and J by 6 bases, 7 bases remained unmatched. The DNA for the CDR3 is TGTGCCAGCAGCCCGACAGGGGAGAGGGATACGCAGTATTTT. Its translation: CASSPTGERDTQYF.

At least ten counts were recorded for this clonotype. The chain has TRBV11-3 and TRBJ2-1; D not certain. This CDR3 spans 12 amino acids. Germline V gene lookup returns CDR1 SGHNT and CDR2 YENEEA. V lost 0 bases, J lost 7 bases, and 4 bases lay in between. The CDR3 DNA reads as TGTGCCAGCAGCTTAGAGGAGAATGAGCAGTTCTTC. Translated, it gives CASSLEENEQFF.

V and J are TRBV12-3 or TRBV12-4 and TRBJ2-7; TRBD2 matches at 13 bases. CDR3 length: 15 amino acids. V trimming: 6 bases; J trimming: 8 bases; junction bases outside the gene matches: 10. The CDR3: CASSRKGLAGFKQYF. CDR3 DNA: TGTGCCAGCAGCCGGAAGGGACTAGCGGGGTTCAAGCAGTACTTC.

This clonotype occurred many times. The chain is built from TRBV6-5 and TRBJ1-5; D call uncertain. Germline loops: CDR1 MNHEY, CDR2 SVGAGI. V dropped 3 bases and J dropped 3 bases, with 6 bases sitting between them. The CDR3 is 13 residues long. The CDR3 is CASSYGINQPQHF. Here the CDR3 DNA reads TGTGCCAGCAGTTATGGCATCAATCAGCCCCAGCATTTT.

In DNA, the CDR3 is TGTGCCAGCAGTTCGGGACTAGCGGGGTACAATGAGCAGTTCTTC. Translating gives CASSSGLAGYNEQFF. The chain combines TRBV12-3 or TRBV12-4 with TRBJ2-1, with TRBD2 matching 13 bases. Trimming cost V 4 bases and J 4 bases; bases outside gene matches: 1. The CDR3 is 15 residues long.

The chain carries TRBV4-3 and TRBJ2-2; D remains unclear. The CDR3 is made up of 16 amino acids. Germline loops: CDR1 LGHNA, CDR2 YSLEER. Trimming shortened V by 1 base and J by 4 bases, and 13 bases separated the two germline ends. The CDR3 region has the DNA TGCGCCAGCAGCCAAGGGTACCGGGTATTCACCGGGGAGCTGTTTTTT. Protein product: CASSQGYRVFTGELFF.

In its sample, this clonotype was seen many times. The J gene is TRBJ2-5, the V gene TRBV4-3, with 9 bases identical to TRBD2. Germline CDR1 LGHNA, CDR2 YSLEER. CDR3 length: 16 amino acids. V was clipped by 0 bases and J by 4 bases; unmatched bases: 6. Here the CDR3 reads CASSQEFAGGPETQYF. Here the CDR3 DNA reads TGCGCCAGCAGCCAAGAGTTCGCGGGGGGGCCAGAGACCCAGTACTTC.

The chain combines TRBV5-1 with TRBJ1-2; D is undetermined. Per germline, CDR1 SGHRS and CDR2 YFSETQ. V was trimmed by 0 bases and J by 7 bases, leaving 16 bases between them. There are 15 residues in the CDR3. The CDR3 nucleotides are TGCGCCAGCAGCTTGGAACTTACGGGGAGAGGTGGCTACACCTTC. Translated, it gives CASSLELTGRGGYTF.

V and J are TRBV4-3 and TRBJ2-5, with D tentatively TRBD2 (6 bases). CDR1 is LGHNA, CDR2 YSLEER, per germline. The CDR3 contains 15 residues. The V gene lost 4 bases and the J gene lost 5 bases, with 17 bases spanning the gap. CDR3 amino acids: CASSLGEAYGETQYF. CDR3 DNA sequence: TGCGCCAGCAGCCTTGGGGAGGCTTACGGGGAGACCCAGTACTTC.

J is TRBJ1-4 and V is TRBV9, with a possible D match to TRBD1 (5 bases). Trimming cost V 4 bases and J 5 bases, with 12 bases left between them. The germline gives CDR1 SGDLS, CDR2 YYNGEE. There are 14 residues in the CDR3. The CDR3 DNA is TGTGCCAGCAGCCTGGGCCGGGACAATGAAAAACTGTTTTTT. It encodes CASSLGRDNEKLFF.

This chain uses TRBV12-3 or TRBV12-4 with TRBJ2-1; no firm D call. This CDR3 has 12 amino acids. V was clipped by 6 bases and J by 5 bases, with 8 bases between them. The CDR3 sequence is CASSRANNEQFF. The DNA of the CDR3 is TGTGCCAGCAGCCGGGCTAACAATGAGCAGTTCTTC.

There are a few counts of this clonotype. This chain uses TRBV7-9 with TRBJ2-2; 12 nucleotides agree with TRBD2. The germline V gene has CDR1 SEHNR and CDR2 FQNEAQ (reference sequence). J was trimmed by 1 base and V by 5 bases; bases with no gene match: 11. The CDR3 totals 19 residues. The CDR3 nucleotides read TGTGCCAGCAGCCCTAGGACTAGCGGGGTTCCCCTGAACACCGGGGAGCTGTTTTTT. Its protein product is CASSPRTSGVPLNTGELFF.

This chain joins TRBV5-1 and TRBJ1-2; D call uncertain. This CDR3 contains 13 residues. Deletions cut 4 bases from V and 6 bases from J, with 13 bases between. The germline V gene encodes CDR1 SGHRS and CDR2 YFSETQ. In DNA, the CDR3 is TGCGCCAGCAGCCTCACGGGCGGGAATGGCTACACCTTC. As protein: CASSLTGGNGYTF.

This clonotype came up a few times. The genes are TRBV7-9 and TRBJ1-2; TRBD1 is a possible D gene (5 bases). Germline CDR1 and CDR2: SEHNR and FQNEAQ (reference sequence). V lost 4 bases and J 3 bases, leaving 6 bases between the germline ends. CDR3 size: 12 residues. CDR3 nucleotide sequence: TGTGCCAGCAGCTCGGGACACTATGGCTACACCTTC. It codes for CASSSGHYGYTF. Full variable domain (outside the CDR3, taken from reference TRBV7-9 and TRBJ1-2): DTGVSQNPRHKITKRGQNVTFRCDPISEHNRLYWYRQTLGQGPEFLTYFQNEAQLEKSRLLSDRFSAERPKGSFSTLEIQRTEQGDSAMYLCASSSGHYGYTFGSGTRLTVV.

This clonotype was observed a handful of times. The chain has TRBV7-6 and TRBJ2-3; 11 bases fit TRBD2. Germline lookup yields CDR1 SGHVS and CDR2 FNYEAQ. The CDR3 runs to 16 residues. J was trimmed by 0 bases and V by 7 bases; bases with no gene match: 6. This chain's CDR3 is CASTLGTSGSTDTQYF. The CDR3 DNA is TGTGCCAGCACCCTTGGGACTAGCGGTAGCACAGATACGCAGTATTTT.

This clonotype was seen only a few times. V gene TRBV25-1 combines with J gene TRBJ2-7; 9 bases match TRBD1. The CDR3 sequence is 14 residues long. Germline V CDR1 and CDR2: MGHDK, SYGVNS. After removal of 8 bases from V and 3 bases from J, the junction contained 8 bases not matched to a gene. Here the CDR3 DNA reads TGTGCCAGCCAAGGCATGACAGGGGGCTACGAGCAGTACTTC. This codes for CASQGMTGGYEQYF.

The chain is built from TRBV19 and TRBJ2-1; D is possibly TRBD1 (6 bases). The CDR3 extends over 15 amino acids. Trimming pared 6 bases from V and 2 bases from J, leaving 14 bases between. The germline CDR1 and CDR2 sequences are LNHDA and SQIVND (reference sequence). The CDR3 protein is CASRTPGTTYNEQFF. CDR3 coding DNA: TGTGCCAGTAGGACCCCCGGGACAACCTACAATGAGCAGTTCTTC.